The rows below give T cell receptor beta chains drawn from one sample of a study of T cell repertoires in cytomegalovirus infection. TCRdb re-analysed the reads in MiXCR, keeping a single row per CDR3 protein. The table includes under 90,000 distinct CDR3 sequences, roughly half detected once. No antigens are known for them. The material was CD8+ T cells from cultured PBMCs, obtained from culture after CMV antigen stimulation. The receptors stem from a human donor in good health (CMV status not recorded). Some clones in this sample may be carry-over from other donors' samples. Each CDR3 is given with its conserved first and last residue. Fields, in order: clone size, J gene, D gene, V gene, CDR3 DNA, CDR3 protein. D genes are given only for firm matches. Clone size is stated in some rows and not others, as once, few, many or a class when expanded.

>NA|TRBJ2-5|TRBD1|TRBV7-6
TGTGCCAGCAGGGGACAGGGACTAACAGAGACCCAGTACTTC
CASRGQGLTETQYF
>many|TRBJ1-6|TRBD1|TRBV6-1
TGTGCCAGCAGTTTCCCCAGAGGGGGCCTTTTAAATTCACCCCTCCACTTT
CASSFPRGGLLNSPLHF
>few|TRBJ2-3|TRBD1|TRBV27
TGTGCCAGCAGTTTAGTGGGGGACAGGGGCACAGATACGCAGTATTTT
CASSLVGDRGTDTQYF
>NA|TRBJ2-7|TRBD1|TRBV13
TGTGCCAGCAGCCCGAGGGGACAGGGAAGGGGCGAGCAGTACTTC
CASSPRGQGRGEQYF
>NA|TRBJ2-1|NA|TRBV7-9
TGTGCCAGCAGCTTACCGCAGCGGAGTGAGCAGTTCTTC
CASSLPQRSEQFF
>NA|TRBJ2-5|TRBD1|TRBV28
TGTGCCAGCAGTTTAACCGGGACAGGGTATGGAGAGACCCAGTACTTC
CASSLTGTGYGETQYF
>few|TRBJ1-5|NA|TRBV7-9
TGTGCCAGCAGCTCAAACAGGGGCAATCAGCCCCAGCATTTT
CASSSNRGNQPQHF
>NA|TRBJ2-1|NA|TRBV11-2
TGTGCCAGCAGCTTCGGACACTACAATGAGCAGTTCTTC
CASSFGHYNEQFF
>few|TRBJ1-5|NA|TRBV6-1
TGTGCCAGCAGTGAAACGACTTTCGGCAATCAGCCCCAGCATTTT
CASSETTFGNQPQHF
>NA|TRBJ2-2|NA|TRBV5-1
TGCGCCAGCAGCCTCACTTCTACCGGGGAGCTGTTTTTT
CASSLTSTGELFF
>NA|TRBJ1-1|TRBD1|TRBV6-1
TGTGCCAGCAGTGTCGACAGGGTCCACGGGACCGAAGCTTTCTTT
CASSVDRVHGTEAFF
>few|TRBJ2-3|TRBD1|TRBV4-1
TGCGCCAGCAGCCGGGACAGTTTACTGATCTCGGCAGATACGCAGTATTTT
CASSRDSLLISADTQYF